Following are 7 T cell receptor beta chains from one sample sequenced in a study of blood T cells in healthy people across ages. Using a J-beta primer mix together with a sample-barcoded 5' primer, a second PCR was run for roughly 6 to 12 cycles. TCRdb re-called the 5' RACE reads through MiXCR, storing one row per CDR3 protein. The sample holds hundreds of thousands of distinct CDR3 sequences, approximately 30% seen once. Material for sequencing was blood. These receptors were collected from an elderly woman in good health.

This clonotype appeared many times. V and J are TRBV7-2 and TRBJ2-7; D possibly corresponds to TRBD2 (7 bases). Trimming cost V 1 base and J 1 base, with 17 bases left between them. Germline V CDR1 and CDR2: SGHTA, FQGNSA. This CDR3 has 17 residues. The CDR3 reads CASSLERRGAQSYEQYF. CDR3 nucleotide sequence: TGTGCCAGCAGCTTAGAACGTCGGGGGGCGCAATCCTACGAGCAGTACTTC.

As to this clonotype: A read error is possible here, since a much larger clone lies one base away. The chain is built from TRBV2 and TRBJ1-5; no clear D. The CDR3 extends over 13 amino acids. CDR1 SNHLY and CDR2 FYNNEI come from the germline V gene. The CDR3 bases are TGTGCCGGCAGTGAACAGCCAAATCAGCCCCAGCATTTT. Protein: CAGSEQPNQPQHF.

This clonotype was observed many times. The chain employs TRBV27 and TRBJ2-1, with TRBD2 identical over 8 bases. The CDR3 consists of 15 residues. Germline V gene data show CDR1 as MNHEY and CDR2 as SMNVEV (reference sequence). Trimming removed 5 bases from V and 0 bases from J; junction bases left unmatched: 3. CDR3 in amino acids: CASSRGGNSYNEQFF. CDR3 sequence (DNA): TGTGCCAGCAGTCGCGGGGGGAACTCCTACAATGAGCAGTTCTTC.

This clonotype was counted only a few times. This may come from a read error, since a much larger clone is one base off. This chain joins TRBV5-1 and TRBJ2-7; the D gene is possibly TRBD2 (6 bases). CDR1 and CDR2 from the germline V gene are SGHRS and YFSETQ. The CDR3 spans 15 residues. The CDR3, as DNA: TGCGCCAGCGGCTTGACTGGAGGGGCGCACGAGCGGCAGTACTTC. This translates into CASGLTGGAHERQYF. Complete variable domain (other parts from reference TRBV5-1 and TRBJ2-7): KAGVTQTPRYLIKTRGQQVTLSCSPISGHRSVSWYQQTPGQGLQFLFEYFSETQRNKGNFPGRFSGRQFSNSRSEMNVSTLELGDSALYLCASGLTGGAHERQYFGPGTRLTVT.

This clonotype has a count of ten or more. The chain has TRBV10-3 and TRBJ2-6; 7 positions match TRBD1. Germline CDR1 ENHRY, CDR2 SYGVKD. Trimming cost V 7 bases and J 0 bases; bases outside gene matches: 6. The CDR3 has 16 residues. In DNA form, the CDR3 reads TGTGCCATCAAGGGGGCAGGAGGCTCTGGGGCCAACGTCCTGACTTTC. Translating gives CAIKGAGGSGANVLTF.

This clonotype was observed a few times. The chain carries TRBV3-1 and TRBJ1-1, with 7 bases identical to TRBD1. With 6 bases clipped from V and 5 bases from J, the junction kept 9 bases outside the gene matches. Germline loops: CDR1 LGHDT, CDR2 YNNKEL (reference sequence). The length of the CDR3 is 14 residues. Here the CDR3 DNA reads TGTGCCAGCAGGCCCCGGGACAGAGGAACTGAAGCTTTCTTT. Translating gives CASRPRDRGTEAFF.

This clonotype was counted many times. The chain combines TRBV30 with TRBJ2-7; D might be TRBD2 (5 bases). The CDR3 runs to 12 residues. Trimming pared 3 bases from V and 2 bases from J, leaving 8 bases between. Germline V gene sequence: CDR1 GTSNPN, CDR2 SVGIG (reference sequence). The CDR3 reads CAWSERTYEQYF. The CDR3 DNA reads TGTGCCTGGAGCGAGCGGACCTACGAGCAGTACTTC.